The clone carrying this T cell receptor beta chain has ten or more counts. The antigen remains undetermined. The data originate from a study of neurological immune-mediated disorders. Overall study findings and caveats: The level of TCR clonal expansion was highest in patients with HTLV-1-associated myelopathy and lowest in multiple sclerosis, where it fell below the level seen in healthy controls. Private repertoires in all groups were suggested by the absence of shared CDR3 amino acid sequences among expanded clones across subjects.

Over 190 million TCR-beta sequences from 15-18 subjects came from every sequencing run. TCRdb independently ran MiXCR on the 5' RACE reads; one entry per CDR3 protein. The sample includes roughly 80,000 distinct CDR3 sequences, around 9.9% of them seen just once. Unsorted libraries were prepared from 2 million PBMCs held at -80 C. Germline lookup yields CDR1 MNHNY and CDR2 SVGAGI (reference sequence). V lost 6 bases and J 2 bases, leaving 10 bases between the germline ends. CDR3 size: 13 residues. The V and J genes are TRBV6-6 and TRBJ2-5; D is possibly TRBD2 (6 bases). The receptor was derived from a man aged 50-59 years in good health. Material for sequencing was PBMCs. CDR3 amino acids: CASSWRGQETQYF. CDR3 sequence (DNA): TGTGCCAGCAGCTGGAGGGGACAAGAGACCCAGTACTTC.